The 20 T cell receptor beta chains given below trace back to one sample, sequenced in a study of CD8 T cells in ankylosing spondylitis. General observations from the study: Several highly homologous variants formed a TCR beta motif that appeared characteristic of ankylosing spondylitis blood.

TCRdb called the 5' RACE reads again in MiXCR, with one record for every CDR3 protein. This table has more than 300,000 distinct CDR3 sequences, around 7.6% appearing once. These receptors have no known antigen. Sequenced input: blood, either unsorted or a sorted T cell fraction (not recorded which). Receptors originate from a male donor with ankylosing spondylitis.

This clonotype was counted at least ten times. The chain has TRBV5-1 and TRBJ2-5, with a weak D call TRBD2 (5 bases). In germline, CDR1 is SGHRS, CDR2 YFSETQ. The CDR3 runs 12 residues. Trimming removed 1 base at V and 5 bases at J, with 6 bases between. CDR3 protein: CASSLTGETQYF. The CDR3 DNA is TGCGCCAGCAGCTTGACGGGGGAGACCCAGTACTTC. The whole variable domain, filled in from reference TRBV5-1 and TRBJ2-5, reads KAGVTQTPRYLIKTRGQQVTLSCSPISGHRSVSWYQQTPGQGLQFLFEYFSETQRNKGNFPGRFSGRQFSNSRSEMNVSTLELGDSALYLCASSLTGETQYFGPGTRLLVL.

This sequence joins TRBV20-1 and TRBJ2-1, with 7 positions matching TRBD2. Germline V gene sequence: CDR1 DFQATT, CDR2 SNEGSKA (reference sequence). CDR3 size: 12 residues. The J segment lost 9 bases and the V segment lost 3 bases, leaving 5 bases of the junction unmatched. The CDR3 is CSASRLAGEQFF. CDR3 bases: TGCAGTGCTAGTAGACTAGCTGGTGAGCAGTTCTTC.

This clonotype was seen only a few times. The chain is built from TRBV20-1 and TRBJ1-2; 11 nucleotides line up with TRBD1. With 6 bases clipped from V and 8 bases from J, the junction kept 14 bases outside the gene matches. The CDR3 runs 15 residues. Germline V lookup: CDR1 DFQATT, CDR2 SNEGSKA (reference sequence). The CDR3 DNA sequence: TGCAGTGCAACCGGGACAGGGGGAGAAGCCCACGGCTACACCTTC. This sequence encodes CSATGTGGEAHGYTF.

V gene TRBV10-1 combines with J gene TRBJ2-2, with TRBD2 as a possible D gene (6 bases). CDR1 and CDR2 (germline): WNHNN, SYGVQD (reference sequence). V shed 4 bases and J shed 5 bases, with 8 bases lying between them. The CDR3 covers 13 residues. In DNA, the CDR3 is TGCGCCAGCAGTGGGAGCGGGACCGGGGAGCTGTTTTTT. It is translated as CASSGSGTGELFF.

The rearrangement joins TRBV10-3 to TRBJ2-7; 13 bases fit TRBD2. Trimming at V came to 2 bases and at J to 0 bases, leaving 10 bases not matched to a gene. The CDR3 length is 19 residues. The germline V gene encodes CDR1 ENHRY and CDR2 SYGVKD. CDR3: CAISERLAGGYLVSYEQYF. The CDR3 coding sequence is TGTGCCATCAGTGAGAGACTAGCGGGAGGCTACTTAGTCTCCTACGAGCAGTACTTC.

This clonotype was counted between two and nine times. In DNA, the CDR3 is TGTGCCAGCTCCTACCTAGCGGGAGACACCGGGGAGCTGTTTTTT. Translation: CASSYLAGDTGELFF. The J gene is TRBJ2-2, the V gene TRBV18, with 10 nucleotides matching TRBD2. CDR1 KGHSH and CDR2 LQKENI come from the germline V gene. The J segment lost 3 bases and the V segment lost 6 bases, leaving 4 bases of the junction unmatched. This CDR3 spans 15 amino acids.

This clonotype was detected a few times. V is TRBV7-8 and J is TRBJ2-3, with a weak D call TRBD2 (6 bases). CDR3 size: 16 residues. Between the trimmed V and J ends, which lost 5 bases and 2 bases, there was a span of 17 bases. Per germline, CDR1 SGHVS and CDR2 FQNEAQ. The CDR3 DNA follows: TGTGCCAGCAGCGGAGGGTGGGTAGCGTACACAGATACGCAGTATTTT. It translates to CASSGGWVAYTDTQYF.

The rearrangement joins TRBV9 to TRBJ1-3; D is uncertain. The CDR3 spans 14 residues. V was pared by 3 bases and J by 0 bases, with 7 bases between. Germline lookup yields CDR1 SGDLS and CDR2 YYNGEE. In DNA, the CDR3 is TGTGCCAGCAGCGGAGGCCTCTCTGGAAACACCATATATTTT. This sequence encodes CASSGGLSGNTIYF.

This clonotype has a handful of counts. V usage is TRBV4-3 and J usage is TRBJ1-3, with a weak D call TRBD1 (6 bases). The CDR3 length is 16 residues. Germline-derived CDR1 and CDR2 are LGHNA and YSLEER. V shed 3 bases and J shed 2 bases, with 14 bases lying between them. The CDR3 nucleotides are TGCGCCAGCAGCCACATACAGGGTTACACTGGAAACACCATATATTTT. This sequence encodes CASSHIQGYTGNTIYF.

This clonotype was found a few times. The chain uses TRBV6-1 and TRBJ2-1; D is uncertain. Germline loops: CDR1 MNHNS, CDR2 SASEGT. The CDR3 extends over 12 amino acids. Trimming took off 6 bases at V and 5 bases at J, with 8 bases between the two ends. The CDR3 sequence: CASSVMDNEQFF. Here the CDR3 DNA reads TGTGCCAGCAGCGTAATGGACAATGAGCAGTTCTTC.

This clonotype was recorded many times. The J gene is TRBJ1-6, the V gene TRBV4-1; D might be TRBD1 (6 bases). This CDR3 has 15 amino acids. CDR1 is MGHRA and CDR2 is YSYEKL in the germline V gene. The ends were cut back, 1 base at V and 4 bases at J, with 8 bases in the middle. The CDR3: CASSQGTEYNSPLHF. Here the CDR3 DNA reads TGCGCCAGCAGCCAAGGGACAGAGTATAATTCACCCCTCCACTTT.

Only a few counts were recorded for this clonotype. V is TRBV5-1 and J is TRBJ2-5; D gene uncertain. Trimming cost V 4 bases and J 2 bases, with 12 bases left between them. The CDR3 contains 14 residues. CDR1 and CDR2 (germline): SGHRS, YFSETQ. CDR3 bases: TGCGCCAGCAGCACCTCCGGTTTGCAAGAGACCCAGTACTTC. Residues: CASSTSGLQETQYF.

In this sample, this clonotype turned up a few times. This chain connects TRBV5-6 to TRBJ1-4; 7 bases line up with TRBD1. V lost 4 bases to trimming and J lost 3 bases; unmatched junction nucleotides: 6. Germline values: CDR1 SGHDT, CDR2 YYEEEE. CDR3 size: 15 residues. CDR3: CASSGRTGANEKLFF. DNA of the CDR3: TGTGCCAGCAGCGGACGGACAGGTGCTAATGAAAAACTGTTTTTT.

This clonotype was found many times. This chain uses TRBV5-8 with TRBJ1-4; 10 positions match TRBD1. The CDR3 length is 15 residues. CDR1 and CDR2 (germline): SGHTS, YDEGEE. The V and J ends lost 4 bases and 5 bases, in that order; junction bases with no gene match: 5. The CDR3 DNA is TGTGCCAGCAGCCCGGACAGGGGGATGAATGAAAAACTGTTTTTT. Translating gives CASSPDRGMNEKLFF.

The V call is TRBV7-3, the J call TRBJ2-1, with TRBD2 matching 10 bases. Germline-derived CDR1 and CDR2 are SGHTA and FQGTGA. The V and J ends lost 2 bases and 2 bases, in that order; junction bases with no gene match: 15. The CDR3 is 20 residues long. The CDR3 reads CASSLLAAASGRGPYNEQFF. The CDR3 region has the DNA TGTGCCAGCAGCTTACTCGCAGCGGCTAGCGGGAGAGGGCCCTACAATGAGCAGTTCTTC.

This clonotype was found many times. This chain uses TRBV29-1 with TRBJ2-1; 7 nucleotides match TRBD2. Trimming removed 2 bases from V and 4 bases from J; junction bases left unmatched: 5. This CDR3 is 14 amino acids long. In germline, CDR1 is SQVTM, CDR2 ANQGSEA. The CDR3 sequence is CSVETGAGYNEQFF. The CDR3 nucleotides are TGCAGCGTTGAAACAGGAGCGGGGTACAATGAGCAGTTCTTC.

The gene calls are TRBV2 and TRBJ2-5; perhaps TRBD2 as D (5 bases). The CDR3 covers 11 residues. The germline V gene encodes CDR1 SNHLY and CDR2 FYNNEI. The V end was cut by 8 bases, the J end by 2 bases, with 6 bases between. CDR3: CASGEQETQYF. The CDR3 DNA sequence: TGTGCCAGCGGGGAGCAAGAGACCCAGTACTTC.

This clonotype was recorded many times. The chain recombines TRBV4-2 with TRBJ1-1; possibly TRBD1 for D (5 bases). CDR1 LGHNA and CDR2 YNFKEQ come from the germline V gene. Trimming left V 0 bases short and J 0 bases short, with 11 bases between. This CDR3 is 16 amino acids long. The CDR3 loop reads CASSQDSGRVNTEAFF. The CDR3, as DNA: TGTGCCAGCAGCCAAGATTCGGGACGGGTGAACACTGAAGCTTTCTTT.

This clonotype has more than one count but fewer than ten. The rearrangement joins TRBV18 to TRBJ1-2; perhaps TRBD1 as D (6 bases). Germline loops: CDR1 KGHSH, CDR2 LQKENI. This CDR3 comprises 14 residues. Trimming shortened V by 2 bases and J by 8 bases, and 15 bases separated the two germline ends. CDR3 nucleotide sequence: TGTGCCAGCTCACCAATGACGGGACAAAGGGGCTACACCTTC. Its protein is CASSPMTGQRGYTF.

This clonotype has just a few counts. J is TRBJ2-5 and V is TRBV10-3; 8 bases align to TRBD1. This CDR3 region has 14 residues. V dropped 10 bases and J dropped 2; count of bases not matched to a gene: 9. CDR1 and CDR2 (germline): ENHRY, SYGVKD. The CDR3: CATGVGTGQETQYF. In DNA form, the CDR3 reads TGTGCCACCGGGGTCGGGACAGGACAAGAGACCCAGTACTTC.